The 5 T cell receptor beta chains below all came from one sample that was sequenced in a study of cytomegalovirus exposure and HLA in healthy donors (dated by TCRdb to about 2017). Libraries were made using the immunoSEQ multiplex PCR assay. For the multiplex PCR, a mixture combining 60 forward primers for TCR Vbeta segments and 13 reverse primers for TCR Jbeta segments was used. The clones in this table, taken by TCRdb from immuneACCESS, are in-frame only. Not every clone is retained; where verified, under half of the shortfall comes from an unresolved V gene, and the cause of the rest is unknown. This sample's clone table shows under 130,000 clones. Less than 4% of the sample belongs to the ten largest clones. Sequencing was carried out using PBMCs. All receptors come from a man in his forties or fifties in good health and CMV-seronegative.

This chain links TRBV6-6 with TRBJ1-6; TRBD1 matches 8 bases. There are 13 residues in the CDR3. V trimming: 11 bases; J trimming: 9 bases; junction bases outside the gene matches: 9. In germline, CDR1 is MNHNY, CDR2 SVGAGI (reference sequence). The chain's CDR3 is CAGHRGDGSPLHF. The CDR3 region has the DNA TGTGCCGGACACAGGGGGGACGGTTCACCCCTCCACTTT.

The V and J genes are TRBV5-1 and TRBJ2-1, with 7 bases aligning to TRBD1. J was trimmed by 14 bases and V by 7 bases; bases with no gene match: 6. Looked up from germline, CDR1 is SGHRS and CDR2 is YFSETQ. This CDR3 region has 10 residues. The chain's CDR3 is CASSGGTKFF. The CDR3 DNA reads TGCGCCAGCTCAGGGGGTACGAAGTTCTTC.

The chain carries TRBV9 and TRBJ2-1; 10 bases fit TRBD2. J was trimmed by 7 bases and V by 0 bases; bases with no gene match: 13. The CDR3 has 18 amino acids. Germline V lookup: CDR1 SGDLS, CDR2 YYNGEE. This chain's CDR3 is CASSVAVGLAGAGNEQFF. The CDR3 DNA follows: TGTGCCAGCAGCGTAGCGGTAGGGCTAGCGGGAGCTGGTAATGAGCAGTTCTTC.

V is TRBV28 and J is TRBJ2-5; perhaps TRBD1 as D (6 bases). The DNA end favors TRBJ2-7, so the J call may be wrong. The CDR3 extends over 17 amino acids. Germline CDR1 and CDR2: MDHEN and SYDVKM. CDR3 in DNA: TGTGCCAGCAGCCGAACGCAACAGGGTCGCGTTTCCTACGAGCAGTACTTC. Translation: CASSRTQQGRVSYEQYF.

This chain links TRBV5-5 with TRBJ2-3; 8 bases map to TRBD2. V shed 4 bases and J 2 bases; nucleotides not matched to a gene: 9. Germline assignment: CDR1 SGHKS and CDR2 YYEKEE (reference sequence). The CDR3 has 16 amino acids. CDR3 DNA: TGTGCCAGCAGCCGGGAGGGTTATGAGTCCACAGATACGCAGTATTTT. Its translation is CASSREGYESTDTQYF.